This TCR beta chain is from a study of cytomegalovirus exposure and HLA in healthy donors. Findings and limits, study-wide: TCR beta V- and J-gene trimming, according to a later analysis, was linked to a missense DCLRE1C variant. Excluded were some V segments that proved indistinguishable, including TRBV6-2 and TRBV6-3. Reported performance of the classifier showed diagnosis of cytomegalovirus status with high specificity and sensitivity.

Worth noting for this clone: Its specificity is unknown.

J lost 5 bases, V lost 5 bases, and 8 bases had no gene match. Germline V gene sequence: CDR1 SGHRS, CDR2 YFSETQ. CDR3 length equals 14 residues. PCR was performed using 60 Vbeta and 13 Jbeta primers. Produced via immunoSEQ multiplex PCR; TCRdb's table is partial and in-frame only. This sample contains 31,000 or so clones. The chain couples TRBV5-1 to TRBJ2-5; 8 bases line up with TRBD2. This TCR derives from a female donor in good health and CMV-seronegative. The sample consisted of PBMCs. CDR3 DNA: TGCGCCAGCAGTCGACTAGCGACGGGGGAGACCCAGTACTTC. Protein product: CASSRLATGETQYF.